These 26 T cell receptor beta chains came from one sample sequenced in a study of cytomegalovirus exposure and HLA in healthy donors (dated 2017 in TCRdb). Libraries were prepared through the immunoSEQ multiplex PCR assay. The multiplex PCR relied on a mix of 60 forward primers for TCR Vbeta segments and 13 reverse primers for TCR Jbeta segments. Imported from immuneACCESS, the table was reduced by TCRdb to in-frame sequences with V and J called. These copies leave out some clones; in studies compared against another copy, an unresolved V gene accounts for under half, and the cause of the remainder is not known. Here the sample has 130,000 or so clones; roughly 9.6% occur a single time. Roughly 6.4% of the sample is held by the ten biggest clonotypes. Sample: PBMCs. These receptor sequences come from a woman aged 40 to 50 in good health and CMV-seropositive.

This clone has only a few counts. The V gene is TRBV2, the J gene TRBJ2-3; D is possibly TRBD2 (5 bases). Germline V lookup: CDR1 SNHLY, CDR2 FYNNEI. The CDR3 contains 15 residues. V was clipped by 9 bases and J by 3 bases, with 19 bases between them. CDR3 loop: CASSDQRLLTDTQYF. In nucleotides, the CDR3 is TGTGCCAGTTCAGATCAGCGGTTATTAACAGATACGCAGTATTTT.

Written as DNA, the CDR3 is TGCGCCAGCAGCTCCTTTAGCGGGGGGGCCGGAGATACGCAGTATTTT. The encoded protein is CASSSFSGGAGDTQYF. The V gene is TRBV5-1, the J gene TRBJ2-3, with 11 bases matching TRBD2. The CDR3 has 16 residues. CDR1 SGHRS and CDR2 YFSETQ come from the germline V gene. Trimming removed 3 bases from V and 5 bases from J; junction bases left unmatched: 8.

This clone came up a few times. This sequence joins TRBV6-5 and TRBJ1-6; D is ambiguous. With 0 bases removed from V and 9 bases from J, the gap between germline ends came to 12 bases. Germline V gives CDR1 MNHEY, CDR2 SVGAGI. The CDR3 extends over 15 amino acids. CDR3 coding DNA: TGTGCCAGCAGTTACTCGCCAGGTGGATCTTCACCCCTCCACTTT. It specifies CASSYSPGGSSPLHF.

The chain recombines TRBV7-2 with TRBJ1-1; D gene ambiguous. V gave up 7 bases and J gave up 0 bases, with 15 bases separating them. This CDR3 comprises 15 residues. Germline V gene lookup returns CDR1 SGHTA and CDR2 FQGNSA. CDR3 bases: TGTGCCAGCATGAGTTGGGCAGGCTTGAACACTGAAGCTTTCTTT. Protein: CASMSWAGLNTEAFF.

The CDR3, as DNA: TGTGCCAGCAGTGAAGGACTCCTCAGCTCTGGGGCCAACGTCCTGACTTTC. Its translation: CASSEGLLSSGANVLTF. V gene TRBV6-1 combines with J gene TRBJ2-6; D not certain. V was clipped by 1 base and J by 0 bases, with 10 bases between them. Germline lookup yields CDR1 MNHNS and CDR2 SASEGT. The CDR3 has 17 residues.

This clone was seen only a few times. Other DNA sequences within the sample encode an identical CDR3. The rearrangement uses TRBV5-4 and TRBJ2-2; possibly TRBD2 for D (6 bases). V was cut by 0 bases and J by 4 bases, with 7 bases left in between. Germline lookup yields CDR1 SGHNT and CDR2 YYREEE (reference sequence). The CDR3 has 14 amino acids. CDR3 sequence reads: CASSLGRGTGELFF. The CDR3 bases are TGTGCCAGCAGCTTGGGGCGGGGCACCGGGGAGCTGTTTTTT.

This clone was detected ten times or more. DNA for the CDR3: TGTGCCAGCAGCTTGATCTTACAGGATCGAGCTGAAGCTTTCTTT. It codes for CASSLILQDRAEAFF. The gene calls are TRBV5-6 and TRBJ1-1; tentatively, D is TRBD1 (5 bases). CDR1 is SGHDT and CDR2 is YYEEEE in the germline V gene. The CDR3 consists of 15 residues. The V end was cut by 1 base, the J end by 6 bases, with 16 bases between.

This clone was seen a few times. V is TRBV7-9 and J is TRBJ1-2; D might be TRBD1 (5 bases). Germline V gene lookup returns CDR1 SEHNR and CDR2 FQNEAQ (reference sequence). V lost 4 bases to trimming and J lost 2 bases, with 5 bases between them. The CDR3 spans 12 residues. This CDR3 reads CASSSGNYGYTF. The CDR3 DNA is TGTGCCAGCAGCTCAGGGAACTATGGCTACACCTTC.

The table lists this clone with a few counts. V gene TRBV5-1 combines with J gene TRBJ2-7; D might be TRBD2 (7 bases). In germline, CDR1 is SGHRS, CDR2 YFSETQ. V shed 0 bases and J shed 0 bases, with 10 bases lying between them. The CDR3 has 15 residues. The CDR3 sequence is CASSLAAGASYEQYF. In DNA form, the CDR3 reads TGCGCCAGCAGCTTGGCTGCGGGGGCCTCCTACGAGCAGTACTTC.

The chain employs TRBV25-1 and TRBJ2-7; D call uncertain. Trimming removed 4 bases from V and 0 bases from J, with 4 bases in between. The germline V gene has CDR1 MGHDK and CDR2 SYGVNS. The CDR3 totals 12 residues. CDR3 coding DNA: TGTGCCAGCAGTGGGCCCTCCTACGAGCAGTACTTC. Protein: CASSGPSYEQYF.

This clone occurred a few times. V usage is TRBV19 and J usage is TRBJ1-5, with D tentatively TRBD1 (6 bases). The germline V gene encodes CDR1 LNHDA and CDR2 SQIVND (reference sequence). The CDR3 loop spans 14 amino acids. Trimming removed 5 bases from V and 4 bases from J, with 12 bases in between. The CDR3 DNA sequence: TGTGCCAGTAGTTTGACAGGTACAAATCAGCCCCAGCATTTT. It yields the protein CASSLTGTNQPQHF. Full variable domain (outside the CDR3, taken from reference TRBV19 and TRBJ1-5): DGGITQSPKYLFRKEGQNVTLSCEQNLNHDAMYWYRQDPGQGLRLIYYSQIVNDFQKGDIAEGYSVSREKKESFPLTVTSAQKNPTAFYLCASSLTGTNQPQHFGDGTRLSIL.

This clone was found a few times. The J gene is TRBJ1-6, the V gene TRBV5-1, with 8 bases matching TRBD1. V lost 4 bases and J lost 5; bases outside the gene matches: 8. The germline CDR1 and CDR2 sequences are SGHRS and YFSETQ. This CDR3 is 16 amino acids long. CDR3 sequence reads: CASSIGQGRDNSPLHF. CDR3 DNA sequence: TGCGCCAGCAGCATCGGACAGGGTCGGGATAATTCACCCCTCCACTTT.

This clone appeared a few times. The V call is TRBV14, the J call TRBJ2-7; 7 bases align to TRBD2. CDR1 is SGHDN, CDR2 FVKESK, per germline. The V segment lost 3 bases and the J segment 8 bases; nucleotides outside the gene matches: 10. This CDR3 has 14 residues. CDR3 bases: TGTGCCAGCAGCCAGAGACGCGGGGGAAGCAAGCAGTACTTC. Encoded protein: CASSQRRGGSKQYF.

This clone showed up just a few times. The chain's CDR3 is CASSIGTDENQPQHF. CDR3 nucleotide sequence: TGTGCCAGTAGTATTGGGACAGATGAAAATCAGCCCCAGCATTTT. V is TRBV19 and J is TRBJ1-5; 7 nucleotides match TRBD1. The V and J ends lost 3 bases and 4 bases, in that order; junction bases with no gene match: 6. This CDR3 has 15 residues. The germline CDR1 and CDR2 sequences are LNHDA and SQIVND (reference sequence). The whole variable domain, remainder taken from reference TRBV19 and TRBJ1-5, is DGGITQSPKYLFRKEGQNVTLSCEQNLNHDAMYWYRQDPGQGLRLIYYSQIVNDFQKGDIAEGYSVSREKKESFPLTVTSAQKNPTAFYLCASSIGTDENQPQHFGDGTRLSIL.

This chain connects TRBV2 to TRBJ1-4; TRBD1 matches at 7 bases. The CDR3 length is 13 residues. The germline V gene has CDR1 SNHLY and CDR2 FYNNEI. Losses at the gene ends were 8 bases for V and 10 bases for J; bases not matched to a gene: 10. The CDR3 reads CASGGARQGKLFF. CDR3 coding DNA: TGTGCCAGCGGAGGAGCGAGACAGGGAAAACTGTTTTTT.

A remark on this clone: At one of its ends the junction is not consistent with the germline gene, which may arise from a read error. V usage is TRBV7-9 and J usage is TRBJ2-7; no definite D call. The CDR3 runs 14 residues. The germline CDR1 and CDR2 sequences are SEHNR and FQNEAQ (reference sequence). The DNA of the CDR3 is TGCGCCAGCAGCCAAGTCCGCCAGTCCTACGAGCAGTACTTC. Translation gives CASSQVRQSYEQYF.

This clone has a handful of counts. The chain couples TRBV12-1 to TRBJ2-7; the table names TRBD1, a call not compared with the DNA. TRBV12-1 is assigned pseudogene status. This CDR3 has 14 amino acids. CDR3 in amino acids: CASSFAGHRNEQYF. The CDR3 DNA reads as TGTGCCAGCAGCTTTGCGGGACATAGAAACGAGCAGTACTTC.

In this sample, this clone turned up a few times. The rearrangement uses TRBV19 and TRBJ2-3, with 8 positions matching TRBD2. The CDR3 totals 15 residues. Trimming cost V 3 bases and J 5 bases; bases outside gene matches: 7. Per germline, CDR1 LNHDA and CDR2 SQIVND (reference sequence). The CDR3 loop is CASSIPGLVEDTQYF. CDR3 coding DNA: TGTGCCAGTAGTATCCCGGGACTAGTTGAAGATACGCAGTATTTT.

The rearrangement uses TRBV15 and TRBJ2-3, with a tentative D call TRBD2 (5 bases). Germline loops: CDR1 LNHNV, CDR2 YYDKDF (reference sequence). V lost 1 base, J lost 3 bases, and 11 bases lay in between. The CDR3 length is 15 residues. The CDR3 sequence is CATSRVAFGTDTQYF. In DNA, the CDR3 is TGTGCCACCAGCAGAGTAGCGTTTGGTACAGATACGCAGTATTTT.

V gene TRBV6-5 combines with J gene TRBJ2-5; 8 nucleotides match TRBD2. The end of the DNA is better explained by TRBJ2-7, so the J call may be wrong. Germline V lookup: CDR1 MNHEY, CDR2 SVGAGI. CDR3 size: 13 residues. The CDR3 loop reads CASSPGLGYEQYF. CDR3 nucleotides: TGTGCCAGCAGTCCGGGACTAGGCTACGAGCAGTACTTC.

The J gene is TRBJ2-7, the V gene TRBV4-3; D perhaps matches TRBD1 (5 bases). The CDR3 totals 14 residues. V shed 4 bases and J shed 4 bases, with 14 bases lying between them. In germline, CDR1 is LGHNA, CDR2 YSLEER. DNA for the CDR3: TGCGCCAGCAGCCCCTATAAAGGGGCTTACGAGCAGTACTTC. This encodes CASSPYKGAYEQYF.

This sequence joins TRBV4-2 and TRBJ2-7; TRBD1 aligns across 9 bases. The junction had 8 bases not matched to a gene; V was cut back by 0 bases and J by 5 bases. The CDR3 sequence is 16 residues long. The germline V gene encodes CDR1 LGHNA and CDR2 YNFKEQ. The CDR3 reads CASSQDLGQGAHEQYF. The CDR3 DNA follows: TGTGCCAGCAGCCAAGATTTGGGACAGGGTGCTCACGAGCAGTACTTC.

This clone was seen more than once but under ten times. V and J are TRBV7-3 and TRBJ2-2, with 7 bases aligning to TRBD2. The V gene end was trimmed by 8 bases and the J gene end by 6 bases; junction bases not matched to a gene: 3. The CDR3 sequence is 12 residues long. Germline values: CDR1 SGHTA, CDR2 FQGTGA. The CDR3 DNA reads as TGTGCCAGCCGAAGCGGGGCCGGGGAGCTGTTTTTT. Encoded protein: CASRSGAGELFF.

This clone was recorded a few times. The chain links TRBV5-1 to TRBJ1-1, with D perhaps matching TRBD1 (5 bases). CDR1 and CDR2 (germline): SGHRS, YFSETQ. CDR3 length: 13 residues. V lost 6 bases, J lost 1 base, and 10 bases lay in between. The CDR3 coding sequence is TGCGCCAGCAAGGGGCAACCGAACACTGAAGCTTTCTTT. Protein: CASKGQPNTEAFF.

The rearrangement links TRBV5-1 to TRBJ2-7; D might be TRBD1 (5 bases). Germline V gives CDR1 SGHRS, CDR2 YFSETQ. With 0 bases removed from V and 0 bases from J, the gap between germline ends came to 13 bases. This CDR3 has 16 residues. CDR3 nucleotide sequence: TGCGCCAGCAGCTTGGAACCGGACACCCTCTCCTACGAGCAGTACTTC. It yields the protein CASSLEPDTLSYEQYF.

The chain links TRBV19 to TRBJ2-2, with 12 bases fitting TRBD1. After removal of 4 bases from V and 2 bases from J, the junction contained 11 bases not matched to a gene. The CDR3 has 19 residues. Germline CDR1 is LNHDA and CDR2 is SQIVND (reference sequence). The CDR3 sequence: CASSTRDRGPPLNTGELFF. The DNA for the CDR3 is TGTGCCAGTAGTACCCGGGACAGGGGGCCCCCTTTAAACACCGGGGAGCTGTTTTTT.